This TCR beta chain comes out of a study of blood T cells in healthy people across ages (dated by TCRdb to between 2014 and 2016). Notes on the research overall: In model experiments, roughly one uniquely barcoded TCR beta cDNA molecule per two T cells was captured by template switching. To track age-related changes in TCR beta repertoire diversity, the study relied on deep sequencing normalized with unique cDNA molecular identifiers. The donors were split into four age groups: young (average 16 years), middle-aged (over 35), aged (approximately 60) and long-lived (under 90). Donors of different ages were randomly distributed across sequencing lanes to avoid experimental bias. Two additional independent replicas of 1 million unique cDNA reads from the same blood draw were analyzed for two donors (one aged 18 to 30 and one aged 80 or older).

Measured from the cysteine to the phenylalanine, the CDR3 is 17 residues long. CDR3 DNA only is kept here, 51 bases in frame from base 1. The V end gives up 0 bases and the J end 5 bases, leaving 8 bases in the junction not matched to a gene. CDR1 and CDR2 were assigned from the germline V gene as SGDLS and YYNGEE. What the study reported, not specific to this receptor: Because profiling used bulk unsorted PBMCs, naive and antigen-experienced compartments could not be compared conclusively. The CMV infection status of donors was not known, potentially confounding age-related changes in expanded clonotypes. Compared with the aged group, the long-lived group had more naive CD4+ T cells, fewer expanded clones and increased TCR diversity, suggesting age selection. A strong correlation was found between observed TCR beta diversity and the percentage of naive T cells measured by flow cytometry. Estimates of total diversity from one million sequenced T cells were regarded as lower bounds and underestimates. As age increased, observed TCR beta diversity per million T cells dropped in a roughly linear way, and a significant reduction was already evident by age about 40.

A remark on this clonotype: Its antigen specificity is not known. The sample holds no much larger clone one base away, and base qualities are not on file.

The roughly 39 donors, aged 6 to 90 years, were systemically healthy Caucasian individuals from Russia. Each donor gave about 10 milliliters of peripheral blood, drawn into EDTA-treated Vacutainer tubes. Ficoll-Paque density-gradient centrifugation was used to isolate PBMCs, with at least 7 million per sample. Total RNA was extracted from PBMCs with Trizol reagent, with at least 6 micrograms obtained per sample. For every donor, an aliquot of PBMCs went through flow cytometry to measure the percentages of naive CD45RAhigh/CD27high T cells. The method behind the library was 5' RACE. Sequencing was performed on an Illumina HiSeq 2500. A second PCR of roughly 7 to 12 cycles was run with a J-beta primer mix and a sample-barcoded 5' primer. A unique molecular identifier was introduced onto each TCR beta cDNA molecule by a template-switch 5' adaptor carrying 12 random nucleotides. Each sample yielded at least 2.5 million CDR3-containing paired-end reads. First-strand cDNA was synthesized from all RNA with the Mint cDNA synthesis kit, primed by a TRBC-specific oligonucleotide. All cDNA was treated with uracil-DNA glycosylase and then went through a first 18-cycle PCR with the universal primers M1SS and BC2_uni_R. On the study's bioinformatics: For normalization, 1 million high-quality reads, each with a distinct molecular identifier, were randomly selected from each sample. Reads sharing molecular identifiers were discarded rather than binned into consensus sequences. MiTCR, with a Q25 quality threshold and the strictest error-elimination algorithm, was used for CDR3 identification, clonotype clustering and error correction. Lower-bound total TCR beta diversity was estimated with a nonparametric unseen species model using Euler transformation. The public sequencing data were trimmed at Q25 with fastp and processed into clonotypes with MiXCR by TCRdb, which kept only in-frame beta chains. Every distinct CDR3 protein forms one entry, paired with its most common genes and DNA. These V and J calls derive from TCRdb rather than the authors' analysis. Counted in this sample were 700,000 to 900,000 distinct CDR3 sequences; approximately 55% of them appeared once. Approximately 40% of the sample goes to the ten largest clones.

The receptor's source is a man older than 75 in good health. Sequenced input: blood. Recombination linked TRBV9 to TRBJ2-2; 9 of the junction bases match TRBD2. The CDR3 region: CASSVAVAGVGTGELFF. The DNA is TGTGCCAGCAGCGTAGCGGTAGCGGGAGTGGGTACCGGGGAGCTGTTTTTT.